Here is one T cell receptor beta chain with its context. This clonotype was counted only a few times. Its antigen target is currently unknown. Nothing much larger sits one base from this clone, and base qualities are not available. Library construction relied on PCR. For sequencing, an Illumina HiSeq 2500 was employed. Molecular barcoding was employed in the preparation of TCR libraries, with unique molecular identifiers being used to normalize TCRbeta repertoire quantification. The raw public reads went through TCRdb reprocessing: fastp at Q25, MiXCR clone calling, in-frame beta chains kept. Every distinct CDR3 protein forms one entry, paired with its most common genes and DNA. The sample profile shows over 550,000 distinct CDR3 sequences; roughly 10% of them were found once. The top ten constitute about 4.3% of the sample. The data belong to a study of T-cell reconstitution after alpha-beta-depleted transplantation in children (dated by TCRdb to 2015 to 2016). For the study in its entirety: Using TCR repertoire profiling, the study followed T-cell immune reconstitution in a quantitative way in children after TCRalphabeta/CD19-depleted allogeneic hematopoietic cell transplantation.

The sequences come from PBMCs from the stem cell graft donor, collected from the stem cell graft. The receptor was isolated from a human donor who donated a stem cell graft to a child with acute myeloid leukemia.

The nucleotides are TGCGCCAGCAGCTTGCGGGGACAGGGAGTGGGTGAAGCTTTCTTT. It encodes CASSLRGQGVGEAFF. The rearranged chain carries TRBV5-1 and TRBJ1-1; TRBD1 aligns with 9 central bases. V is pruned by 1 base and J by 7 bases, leaving 8 bases of the junction without a gene match. The cysteine opens and the phenylalanine closes a CDR3 of 15 amino acids. The retained sequence is limited to the CDR3, 45 bases, with the frame set at the first base. CDR1 and CDR2 were assigned from the germline V gene as SGHRS and YFSETQ.